This TCR beta chain came from a study of cytomegalovirus exposure and HLA in healthy donors. Vbeta (60) and Jbeta (13) primers were used in the PCR. Sequenced by immunoSEQ multiplex PCR; TCRdb stores in-frame clones only, minus some. Of about 200,000 clones in the sample, just under 70% are singletons; the top ten hold about 2.5%. Germline loops: CDR1 SNHLY, CDR2 FYNNEI. This CDR3 contains 14 residues. With V trimmed by 6 bases and J by 4 bases, 6 bases remained unmatched. This clone was observed a handful of times. The receptor's source is a man in his forties or fifties in good health and CMV-seropositive. The chain employs TRBV2 and TRBJ1-1, with 9 nucleotides matching TRBD1. The sequenced sample consisted of PBMCs. The CDR3 region is CASRHRGLGTEAFF. CDR3 bases: TGTGCCAGCAGGCACAGGGGGCTGGGCACTGAAGCTTTCTTT.